This is a list of T cell receptor beta chains from one sample in a study of Ad26.COV2.S vaccination and SARS-CoV-2 variants. Sequencing used immunoSEQ multiplex PCR; TCRdb keeps in-frame clones, though not all of them. Here the sample spans hundreds of thousands of clones, around nine tenths being singletons. This specimen was peripheral blood, taken in a trial of Ad26.COV2.S vaccine versus placebo. The source of these receptors is a person between 18 and 65 years old who received the Ad26.COV2.S COVID-19 vaccine or a placebo. Both conserved end residues are trimmed from each CDR3.

CDR3aa: ASSQVSGETDTQY; v_gene: TRBV4-3; j_gene: TRBJ2-3
CDR3aa: ASSYPGGYGYT; v_gene: TRBV6-6; j_gene: TRBJ1-2
CDR3aa: ASSAGQENTEAF; v_gene: TRBV5-8; j_gene: TRBJ1-1
CDR3aa: ASSPRDRFYEQY; v_gene: TRBV6-6; j_gene: TRBJ2-7
CDR3aa: ASKLQGRDGYT; v_gene: TRBV6-5; j_gene: TRBJ1-2
CDR3aa: ASSQGLAGGQDTGELF; v_gene: TRBV4-2; j_gene: TRBJ2-2
CDR3aa: ASSSTSGTSYEQY; v_gene: TRBV27; j_gene: TRBJ2-7
CDR3aa: ASSTDGIYGYT; v_gene: TRBV4-3; j_gene: TRBJ1-2
CDR3aa: ASSAQGAGLTGELF; v_gene: TRBV6-1; j_gene: TRBJ2-2
CDR3aa: ASSPSGGSYNEQF; v_gene: TRBV5-1; j_gene: TRBJ2-1
CDR3aa: ATSGPEVTVSMNTEAF; v_gene: TRBV15; j_gene: TRBJ1-1
CDR3aa: ASSLARVLRPYNEQF; v_gene: TRBV7-8; j_gene: TRBJ2-1
CDR3aa: ASSLHGLAGEGETQY; v_gene: TRBV6-6; j_gene: TRBJ2-5
CDR3aa: ASSATSVQYEQY; v_gene: TRBV19; j_gene: TRBJ2-7
CDR3aa: ASSLVSWGLAKNIQY; v_gene: TRBV5-6; j_gene: TRBJ2-4
CDR3aa: AIPGLVNEQF; v_gene: TRBV7-9; j_gene: TRBJ2-1
CDR3aa: ASSSDRAAYEQY; v_gene: TRBV19; j_gene: TRBJ2-7
CDR3aa: AISELDRANYGYT; v_gene: TRBV10-3; j_gene: TRBJ1-2
CDR3aa: ASSLEASNQPQH; v_gene: TRBV7-9; j_gene: TRBJ1-5
CDR3aa: ASSLKGGEVWNEQF; v_gene: TRBV11-3; j_gene: TRBJ2-1
CDR3aa: SGRLTSTDTQY; v_gene: TRBV29-1; j_gene: TRBJ2-3
CDR3aa: ASSTGAVGTDTQY; v_gene: TRBV19; j_gene: TRBJ2-3
CDR3aa: ASSQEGTGYNEQF; v_gene: TRBV4-3; j_gene: TRBJ2-1
CDR3aa: ASSKLANSADTQY; v_gene: TRBV14; j_gene: TRBJ2-3
CDR3aa: ASSPLLASGMIGTDTQY; v_gene: TRBV18; j_gene: TRBJ2-3
CDR3aa: ASSEPTGVGEQY; v_gene: TRBV4-1; j_gene: TRBJ2-7
CDR3aa: ASSSPSGARVQQY; v_gene: TRBV27; j_gene: TRBJ2-7
CDR3aa: ASTLGLVYEQY; v_gene: TRBV28; j_gene: TRBJ2-7
CDR3aa: ASSPRGTGGTEAF; v_gene: TRBV11-2; j_gene: TRBJ1-1
CDR3aa: ASSEASGSTDTQY; v_gene: TRBV2; j_gene: TRBJ2-3
CDR3aa: ASSSGQGEATDTQY; v_gene: TRBV7-2; j_gene: TRBJ2-3
CDR3aa: ATSSKGNTGELF; v_gene: TRBV24-1; j_gene: TRBJ2-2
CDR3aa: ASSIGGMVGTDTQY; v_gene: TRBV19; j_gene: TRBJ2-3
CDR3aa: ASSLEQGGKLF; v_gene: TRBV7-9; j_gene: TRBJ1-4
CDR3aa: ASSEGGDTQY; v_gene: TRBV6-2/TRBV6-3; j_gene: TRBJ2-3
CDR3aa: ASSYAGGSSGELF; v_gene: TRBV6-2/TRBV6-3; j_gene: TRBJ2-2
CDR3aa: ASWGEGKDTEAF; v_gene: TRBV6-5; j_gene: TRBJ1-1
CDR3aa: ASSPLGSGGTDTQY; v_gene: TRBV4-1; j_gene: TRBJ2-3
CDR3aa: ASSLGGSGSYNEQF; v_gene: TRBV7-2; j_gene: TRBJ2-1
CDR3aa: ASSPDVRHEQY; v_gene: TRBV18; j_gene: TRBJ2-7
CDR3aa: ASGHVAFEQY; v_gene: TRBV6-5; j_gene: TRBJ2-7
CDR3aa: ASSLGQGYRYGYT; v_gene: TRBV6-2/TRBV6-3; j_gene: TRBJ1-2
CDR3aa: ASSFDTSYEQY; v_gene: TRBV5-6; j_gene: TRBJ2-7
CDR3aa: ASRNLFGANVLT; v_gene: TRBV28; j_gene: TRBJ2-6
CDR3aa: ASSNTGTGYGYT; v_gene: TRBV4-3; j_gene: TRBJ1-2